The 31 T cell receptor beta chains below were found in one sample sequenced in a study of shared clonotypes between healthy human individuals. The naive CD8 subset, CD45RO-negative cells positively selected for CCR7, excluded terminally differentiated effector memory CD45RA+ cells. The method was immunoSEQ multiplex PCR; TCRdb's version includes in-frame clones alone and lacks a portion of them. Of about 590,000 clones listed, around 95% were seen once; the top ten hold 0.11%. Sequencing was performed on naive CD8+ T cells sorted from blood. Source of these receptors: a woman aged 25-40 years in good health.

The chain recombines TRBV18 with TRBJ2-7, with D uncertain. Trimming removed 3 bases from V and 5 bases from J, with 20 bases in between. This CDR3 region has 16 residues. Germline loops: CDR1 KGHSH, CDR2 LQKENI. The CDR3 reads CASSPGSTSGPHEQYF. The CDR3 coding sequence is TGTGCCAGCTCACCTGGGTCGACTTCGGGCCCCCACGAGCAGTACTTC.

This clone was detected once. This chain connects TRBV9 to TRBJ2-7, with 8 positions matching TRBD2. Germline V gene lookup returns CDR1 SGDLS and CDR2 YYNGEE. The CDR3 length is 14 residues. The ends lost 4 bases at V and 3 bases at J; junction bases unmatched: 6. The CDR3 DNA sequence: TGTGCCAGCAGCCAGGGACTAGAGAACTACGAGCAGTACTTC. Translating it yields CASSQGLENYEQYF.

Regarding this clone: The same CDR3 can be traced to other DNA sequences in this sample. The chain joins TRBV29-1 to TRBJ1-1; no firm D call. The CDR3 loop spans 12 amino acids. Germline V gene lookup returns CDR1 SQVTM and CDR2 ANQGSEA. Trimming removed 6 bases at V and 0 bases at J, with 8 bases between. CDR3 protein: CSVRGLNTEAFF. CDR3 in DNA: TGCAGCGTACGGGGTTTGAACACTGAAGCTTTCTTT. Combining the CDR3 with reference TRBV29-1 and TRBJ1-1 gives the whole variable domain SAVISQKPSRDICQRGTSLTIQCQVDSQVTMMFWYRQQPGQSLTLIATANQGSEATYESGFVIDKFPISRPNLTFSTLTVSNMSPEDSSIYLCSVRGLNTEAFFGQGTRLTVV.

The rearrangement links TRBV4-1 to TRBJ2-1; D gene unclear. Per germline, CDR1 MGHRA and CDR2 YSYEKL. V dropped 3 bases and J dropped 6 bases, with 6 bases sitting between them. This CDR3 is built from 12 residues. In nucleotides, the CDR3 is TGCGCCAGCAGCCAGGTCAGCAATGAGCAGTTCTTC. Translation gives CASSQVSNEQFF.

The V gene is TRBV14, the J gene TRBJ2-7, with TRBD2 matching 11 bases. Germline V lookup: CDR1 SGHDN, CDR2 FVKESK. CDR3 size: 18 residues. The ends lost 10 bases at V and 6 bases at J; junction bases unmatched: 23. DNA for the CDR3: TGTGCCAAACCAGGCGGGCCGGGTTTAGCGGGAGGGCGAGGCGAGCAGTACTTC. It yields the protein CAKPGGPGLAGGRGEQYF.

The CDR3, as DNA: TGTGCCAGCAGCCTAAGGTCTAGCATAGGGTACAATGAGCAGTTCTTC. Amino acid sequence: CASSLRSSIGYNEQFF. The genes are TRBV11-3 and TRBJ2-1; a possible D gene is TRBD2 (5 bases). Between the trimmed V and J ends, which lost 5 bases and 4 bases, there was a span of 18 bases. The CDR3 is 16 residues long. Per germline, CDR1 SGHNT and CDR2 YENEEA.

The chain is built from TRBV4-1 and TRBJ1-5; 10 bases fit TRBD1. J gave up 5 bases and V 6 bases, and 1 base lay outside the gene matches. The CDR3 has 13 amino acids. CDR1 and CDR2 from the germline V gene are MGHRA and YSYEKL. This CDR3 reads CASRGTGDQPQHF. CDR3 in DNA: TGCGCCAGCAGGGGGACAGGGGATCAGCCCCAGCATTTT.

The chain carries TRBV28 and TRBJ2-1; D is ambiguous. This CDR3 region has 12 residues. CDR1 and CDR2 from the germline V gene are MDHEN and SYDVKM. Trimming removed 3 bases at V and 9 bases at J, with 9 bases between. The CDR3 spells CASSFRGSEQFF. The CDR3 nucleotides read TGTGCCAGCAGTTTTCGAGGTAGTGAGCAGTTCTTC.

The chain combines TRBV6-5 with TRBJ1-1; TRBD1 might be the D (6 bases). The CDR3 contains 15 residues. Germline CDR1 and CDR2: MNHEY and SVGAGI. Trimming removed 4 bases at V and 6 bases at J, with 18 bases between. CDR3 amino acids: CASSSDEQGIAEAFF. CDR3 nucleotides: TGTGCCAGCAGTTCGGACGAACAGGGCATTGCTGAAGCTTTCTTT.

This clone has a single count. The V call is TRBV9, the J call TRBJ2-1, with D possibly matching TRBD2 (7 bases). Trimming left V 2 bases short and J 3 bases short, with 15 bases between. The germline gives CDR1 SGDLS, CDR2 YYNGEE. The CDR3 has 16 amino acids. This chain's CDR3 is CASSVWGASGYNEQFF. In DNA form, the CDR3 reads TGTGCCAGCAGCGTTTGGGGGGCTAGCGGCTACAATGAGCAGTTCTTC. Using reference TRBV9 and TRBJ2-1 for the parts outside the CDR3, the full variable domain is DSGVTQTPKHLITATGQRVTLRCSPRSGDLSVYWYQQSLDQGLQFLIQYYNGEERAKGNILERFSAQQFPDLHSELNLSSLELGDSALYFCASSVWGASGYNEQFFGPGTRLTVL.

V and J are TRBV6-5 and TRBJ2-7; possible D gene TRBD1, 5 bases. Germline V gene lookup returns CDR1 MNHEY and CDR2 SVGAGI. The germline V and J ends were trimmed by 5 bases and 0 bases, with 11 bases remaining between them. The CDR3 consists of 14 residues. The CDR3 protein is CASSRTSPSYEQYF. Written as DNA, the CDR3 is TGTGCCAGCAGTCGGACAAGTCCCTCCTACGAGCAGTACTTC.

The rearrangement uses TRBV7-9 and TRBJ1-1; D is unclear. CDR1 SEHNR and CDR2 FQNEAQ come from the germline V gene (reference sequence). V was clipped by 5 bases and J by 9 bases, with 10 bases between them. The CDR3 contains 11 residues. This CDR3 is CASSPARKAFF. CDR3 coding DNA: TGTGCCAGCAGCCCGGCGCGTAAAGCTTTCTTT.

V and J are TRBV12-1 and TRBJ2-1; the table names TRBD2, a call not compared with the DNA. TRBV12-1 is shown as a pseudogene. CDR3 size: 16 residues. The CDR3 loop is CASSSWTSGRLDEQFF. Written as DNA, the CDR3 is TGTGCCAGCAGCTCGTGGACTAGCGGGAGGTTGGATGAGCAGTTCTTC.

A single count supports this clone. V gene TRBV6-4 combines with J gene TRBJ2-7; TRBD2 aligns across 13 bases. The CDR3 length is 17 residues. CDR1 MRHNA and CDR2 SNTAGT come from the germline V gene. Trimming removed 6 bases from V and 3 bases from J; junction bases left unmatched: 11. The CDR3 region has the DNA TGTGCCAGCAGAGGGACTAGCGGGATTTATAAATACTACGAGCAGTACTTC. This codes for CASRGTSGIYKYYEQYF.

This chain links TRBV27 with TRBJ2-5; 14 bases map to TRBD2. The CDR3 totals 17 residues. Germline assignment: CDR1 MNHEY and CDR2 SMNVEV (reference sequence). V lost 4 bases to trimming and J lost 1 base; unmatched junction nucleotides: 5. Here the CDR3 reads CASSSRTSGRLQETQYF. The CDR3 DNA reads TGTGCCAGCAGTTCCCGGACTAGCGGGAGGCTCCAAGAGACCCAGTACTTC.

The chain carries TRBV27 and TRBJ2-1; 9 bases line up with TRBD2. The CDR3 sequence is 15 residues long. Trimming cost V 3 bases and J 8 bases; bases outside gene matches: 8. The germline V gene has CDR1 MNHEY and CDR2 SMNVEV (reference sequence). CDR3 protein: CASSFYAGGRDEQFF. CDR3 nucleotide sequence: TGTGCCAGCAGTTTTTACGCGGGAGGGAGGGATGAGCAGTTCTTC.

This chain links TRBV5-1 with TRBJ2-1; perhaps TRBD1 as D (7 bases). Germline V gene lookup returns CDR1 SGHRS and CDR2 YFSETQ. Trimming shortened V by 6 bases and J by 0 bases, and 16 bases separated the two germline ends. The CDR3 sequence is 16 residues long. For the CDR3, the DNA is TGCGCCAGCACCCCGGGGCGGGACAGCTCCTACAATGAGCAGTTCTTC. Its translation is CASTPGRDSSYNEQFF. Complete variable domain (other parts from reference TRBV5-1 and TRBJ2-1): KAGVTQTPRYLIKTRGQQVTLSCSPISGHRSVSWYQQTPGQGLQFLFEYFSETQRNKGNFPGRFSGRQFSNSRSEMNVSTLELGDSALYLCASTPGRDSSYNEQFFGPGTRLTVL.

The rearrangement links TRBV11-1 to TRBJ2-5; D gene uncertain. The V and J ends lost 2 bases and 6 bases respectively, with 7 bases between them. Germline assignment: CDR1 SGHAT and CDR2 FQDESV (reference sequence). CDR3 length: 12 residues. DNA of the CDR3: TGTGCCAGCAGCTTATTGGCAAAGACCCAGTACTTC. Protein: CASSLLAKTQYF.

The V call is TRBV5-1, the J call TRBJ2-3, with D possibly TRBD1 on 5 matching bases. Between the trimmed V and J ends, which lost 4 bases and 3 bases, there was a span of 15 bases. Germline assignment: CDR1 SGHRS and CDR2 YFSETQ. The CDR3 runs 15 residues. The CDR3 DNA follows: TGCGCCAGCAGCCCAGGGTCCTATAGGACAGATACGCAGTATTTT. Encoded protein: CASSPGSYRTDTQYF. Together with reference TRBV5-1 and TRBJ2-3, the CDR3 gives the full variable domain: KAGVTQTPRYLIKTRGQQVTLSCSPISGHRSVSWYQQTPGQGLQFLFEYFSETQRNKGNFPGRFSGRQFSNSRSEMNVSTLELGDSALYLCASSPGSYRTDTQYFGPGTRLTVL.

In its sample, this clone was seen once. The chain is built from TRBV5-4 and TRBJ2-3; 7 positions agree with TRBD2. The ends lost 3 bases at V and 6 bases at J; junction bases unmatched: 7. Germline CDR1 SGHNT, CDR2 YYREEE (reference sequence). The CDR3 runs 14 residues. CDR3 residues: CASSSSDGRDTQYF. In nucleotides, the CDR3 is TGTGCCAGCAGCTCCTCTGACGGGAGGGATACGCAGTATTTT.

The genes are TRBV7-9 and TRBJ2-1, with D perhaps TRBD1 or TRBD2 (6 bases each). Deletions cut 1 base from V and 12 bases from J, with 25 bases between. The CDR3 sequence is 17 residues long. From germline, CDR1 is SEHNR and CDR2 FQNEAQ (reference sequence). DNA of the CDR3: TGTGCCAGCAGCTTAGATGGAGGGGGATGGGGATCACTTGGGCAGTTCTTC. Amino acid sequence: CASSLDGGGWGSLGQFF.

This chain connects TRBV15 to TRBJ2-1; D ambiguous. CDR1 is LNHNV, CDR2 YYDKDF, per germline (reference sequence). CDR3 length equals 15 residues. Trimming pared 0 bases from V and 2 bases from J, leaving 8 bases between. The CDR3 sequence: CATSRERRTYNEQFF. CDR3 nucleotide sequence: TGTGCCACCAGCAGAGAGCGGAGAACCTACAATGAGCAGTTCTTC.

This sequence joins TRBV6-1 and TRBJ2-7; maybe TRBD1 (5 bases). Trimming took off 3 bases at V and 2 bases at J, with 8 bases between the two ends. Per germline, CDR1 MNHNS and CDR2 SASEGT. This CDR3 has 13 amino acids. CDR3: CASSEGPTYEQYF. In DNA form, the CDR3 reads TGTGCCAGCAGTGAGGGGCCCACCTACGAGCAGTACTTC.

V usage is TRBV28 and J usage is TRBJ2-5, with 7 bases matching TRBD2. The CDR3 contains 18 residues. Germline values: CDR1 MDHEN, CDR2 SYDVKM. Losses at the gene ends were 1 base for V and 3 bases for J; bases not matched to a gene: 14. The CDR3 here is CASSLSRPGGVPKETQYF. The DNA for the CDR3 is TGTGCCAGCAGTTTATCCCGGCCGGGGGGTGTGCCCAAAGAGACCCAGTACTTC. The entire variable domain, with the rest obtained from reference TRBV28 and TRBJ2-5, is as follows: DVKVTQSSRYLVKRTGEKVFLECVQDMDHENMFWYRQDPGLGLRLIYFSYDVKMKEKGDIPEGYSVSREKKERFSLILESASTNQTSMYLCASSLSRPGGVPKETQYFGPGTRLLVL.

This chain connects TRBV27 to TRBJ2-2, with D hard to call. The CDR3 is 14 residues long. V lost 0 bases, J lost 4 bases, and 6 bases lay in between. Germline CDR1 MNHEY, CDR2 SMNVEV (reference sequence). This chain's CDR3 is CASSLSPSTGELFF. DNA of the CDR3: TGTGCCAGCAGTTTATCTCCCAGCACCGGGGAGCTGTTTTTT.

The chain links TRBV5-1 to TRBJ1-2; 8 bases are shared with TRBD1. Germline V gene data show CDR1 as SGHRS and CDR2 as YFSETQ. J gave up 4 bases and V 3 bases, and 11 bases lay outside the gene matches. The CDR3 is 16 residues long. The CDR3, as DNA: TGCGCCAGCAGCTGGAGGGCGGGACAGGCCATCTATGGCTACACCTTC. It is translated as CASSWRAGQAIYGYTF.

The count of this clone is one. The rearrangement links TRBV5-1 to TRBJ2-7; TRBD2 is a possible D gene (6 bases). This CDR3 contains 13 residues. The ends were cut back, 4 bases at V and 3 bases at J, with 11 bases in the middle. Germline V gene data show CDR1 as SGHRS and CDR2 as YFSETQ. The CDR3 DNA reads TGCGCCAGCAGCCAGACTAGTAGCTACGAGCAGTACTTC. Translating gives CASSQTSSYEQYF.

The chain is built from TRBV6-5 and TRBJ1-5, with D unclear. V was shortened by 0 bases and J by 5 bases, with 5 bases between the two germline ends. The germline gives CDR1 MNHEY, CDR2 SVGAGI. The CDR3 is 13 residues long. The CDR3 DNA reads as TGTGCCAGCAGTTACTCGCCTGATCAGCCCCAGCATTTT. It is translated as CASSYSPDQPQHF.

The chain recombines TRBV30 with TRBJ1-2; D perhaps matches TRBD1 (5 bases). Trimming took off 3 bases at V and 4 bases at J, with 9 bases between the two ends. Germline V gives CDR1 GTSNPN, CDR2 SVGIG (reference sequence). The CDR3 consists of 12 residues. This chain's CDR3 is CAWRGPSYGYTF. CDR3 in DNA: TGTGCCTGGAGGGGGCCCAGCTATGGCTACACCTTC. The full variable domain, its missing parts supplied by reference TRBV30 and TRBJ1-2, is SQTIHQWPATLVQPVGSPLSLECTVEGTSNPNLYWYRQAAGRGLQLLFYSVGIGQISSEVPQNLSASRPQDRQFILSSKKLLLSDSGFYLCAWRGPSYGYTFGSGTRLTVV.

The CDR3 protein is CASSLYQGGDTEAFF. CDR3 coding DNA: TGTGCCAGCAGCTTATATCAGGGCGGGGACACTGAAGCTTTCTTT. The chain combines TRBV7-3 with TRBJ1-1; TRBD1 might be the D (5 bases). Trimming left V 2 bases short and J 3 bases short, with 13 bases between. The CDR3 totals 15 residues. In germline, CDR1 is SGHTA, CDR2 FQGTGA.

The chain couples TRBV13 to TRBJ2-5, with D possibly called TRBD1 or TRBD2 (5 bases each). The V end was cut by 2 bases, the J end by 4 bases, with 8 bases between. Germline CDR1 PRHDT, CDR2 FYEKMQ (reference sequence). The CDR3 has 13 amino acids. The CDR3: CASSLSGGETQYF. CDR3 in DNA: TGTGCCAGCAGCTTATCTGGGGGAGAGACCCAGTACTTC.